These 23 T cell receptor beta chains were all obtained from the same sample, sequenced in a study of T cells expressing NK-cell markers. TCRdb re-called the 5' RACE reads and gives one entry per CDR3 protein, without DNA. The listing records 200,000 to 300,000 distinct CDR3 sequences. What was sequenced was blood T cells: a sorted CD56 or NKG2C T cell subset, CD4+ or CD8+ T cells, or bulk PBMC T cells (not recorded which). The source is a woman between 18 and 75 years old in good health.

The chain has TRBV6-1 and TRBJ2-5; the TCRdb D gene call, TRBD2, has no DNA to confirm it. This CDR3 has 16 amino acids. Germline assignment: CDR1 MNHNS and CDR2 SASEGT. The CDR3 spells CASRPTLARVRETQYF.

The gene calls are TRBV27 and TRBJ1-3. The V gene's germline CDR1 is MNHEY and CDR2 SMNVEV (reference sequence). The CDR3 sequence is 15 residues long. CDR3 in amino acids: CASSLSGRSGNTIYF.

This chain uses TRBV20-1 with TRBJ1-1; there is no DNA to check the TCRdb D call of TRBD1. CDR3 length: 15 amino acids. In germline, CDR1 is DFQATT, CDR2 SNEGSKA (reference sequence). CDR3 sequence: CSARDVKQGPTEAFF.

The rearrangement links TRBV6-5 to TRBJ2-7; the D gene TCRdb calls, TRBD2, cannot be checked with no DNA. The V gene's germline CDR1 is MNHEY and CDR2 SVGAGI. This CDR3 has 14 amino acids. The CDR3 loop is CASTSLGPRYEQYF.

The V gene is TRBV3-1, the J gene TRBJ1-3. The CDR3 is 15 amino acids. Looked up from germline, CDR1 is LGHDT and CDR2 is YNNKEL (reference sequence). The CDR3 here is CASISGQGSGNTIYF. The full variable domain, rest sourced from reference TRBV3-1 and TRBJ1-3, is DTAVSQTPKYLVTQMGNDKSIKCEQNLGHDTMYWYKQDSKKFLKIMFSYNNKELIINETVPNRFSPKSPDKAHLNLHINSLELGDSAVYFCASISGQGSGNTIYFGEGSWLTVV.

V usage is TRBV9 and J usage is TRBJ2-2; the TRBD1 assignment by TCRdb is unverifiable without DNA. The germline CDR1 and CDR2 sequences are SGDLS and YYNGEE. CDR3 length equals 18 residues. The CDR3: CASSVATRGQVNTGELFF.

This rearrangement joins TRBV12-3 or TRBV12-4 to TRBJ1-6; without DNA, the TCRdb call of TRBD1 cannot be checked. The CDR3 is made up of 16 amino acids. This chain's CDR3 is CASSPYRVSDNSPLHF.

This sequence joins TRBV7-2 and TRBJ1-2; as DNA is missing, the TRBD1 call by TCRdb cannot be tested. Germline loops: CDR1 SGHTA, CDR2 FQGNSA. The CDR3 has 14 residues. The CDR3: CASSLEQGYYGYTF.

This chain connects TRBV6-5 to TRBJ1-2; TCRdb gives TRBD1 as the D gene, but with no DNA this cannot be confirmed. The CDR3 sequence is 15 residues long. Germline V gives CDR1 MNHEY, CDR2 SVGAGI. This CDR3 reads CASSYVQGGGYGYTF.

The genes are TRBV11-2 and TRBJ1-1; absent DNA, TCRdb's TRBD1 call cannot be checked. This CDR3 contains 16 residues. CDR1 is SGHAT, CDR2 FQNNGV, per germline. CDR3 loop: CASAHLARTMNTEAFF.

The CDR3 protein is CASSNTLGVDSPLHF. V usage is TRBV14 and J usage is TRBJ1-6. Germline V gene data show CDR1 as SGHDN and CDR2 as FVKESK. The CDR3 covers 15 residues.

The chain links TRBV5-4 to TRBJ2-7. Germline CDR1 SGHNT, CDR2 YYREEE (reference sequence). The CDR3 loop spans 13 amino acids. The CDR3 protein is CASRDGNAYEQYF.

The chain recombines TRBV3-1 with TRBJ2-4; TCRdb's D gene call, TRBD2, goes unchecked for lack of DNA. Germline V gene lookup returns CDR1 LGHDT and CDR2 YNNKEL (reference sequence). The CDR3 sequence is 14 residues long. The CDR3 loop reads CASSQDPAGGVQYF.

The chain couples TRBV5-6 to TRBJ1-1; the D gene TCRdb calls, TRBD1, cannot be checked with no DNA. The CDR3 consists of 14 residues. Germline V CDR1 and CDR2: SGHDT, YYEEEE. The CDR3: CASSEIEDRREAFF.

J is TRBJ2-3 and V is TRBV4-3; lacking DNA, the TRBD1 call made by TCRdb goes unchecked. CDR3 length equals 15 residues. In germline, CDR1 is LGHNA, CDR2 YSLEER. CDR3 sequence: CASSQESPGTDTQYF.

This rearrangement joins TRBV7-2 to TRBJ1-5; the TRBD1 assignment by TCRdb is unverifiable without DNA. CDR1 SGHTA and CDR2 FQGNSA come from the germline V gene. There are 14 residues in the CDR3. The CDR3: CASSATGFRQPQHF.

The chain has TRBV2 and TRBJ1-1; TCRdb returns TRBD1, unconfirmable since there is no DNA. This CDR3 region has 15 residues. Germline CDR1 and CDR2: SNHLY and FYNNEI. The CDR3 protein is CASRGLRQGNTEAFF. Based on the CDR3 plus reference TRBV2 and TRBJ1-1, the full variable domain is EPEVTQTPSHQVTQMGQEVILRCVPISNHLYFYWYRQILGQKVEFLVSFYNNEISEKSEIFDDQFSVERPDGSNFTLKIRSTKLEDSAMYFCASRGLRQGNTEAFFGQGTRLTVV.

The chain uses TRBV2 and TRBJ2-5; TCRdb designates TRBD2, a call that cannot be tested without DNA. The CDR3 sequence is 16 residues long. In germline, CDR1 is SNHLY, CDR2 FYNNEI. CDR3: CASRTGLAGVGETQYF. Full variable domain (missing parts from reference TRBV2 and TRBJ2-5): EPEVTQTPSHQVTQMGQEVILRCVPISNHLYFYWYRQILGQKVEFLVSFYNNEISEKSEIFDDQFSVERPDGSNFTLKIRSTKLEDSAMYFCASRTGLAGVGETQYFGPGTRLLVL.

This chain uses TRBV20-1 with TRBJ1-4; the D call from TCRdb, TRBD1, cannot be confirmed without DNA. There are 14 residues in the CDR3. The V gene's germline CDR1 is DFQATT and CDR2 SNEGSKA (reference sequence). The CDR3 protein is CSAREGGRNEKLFF.

The chain couples TRBV7-2 to TRBJ1-4; TCRdb's D call, TRBD1, is unchecked because there is no DNA. Germline values: CDR1 SGHTA, CDR2 FQGNSA. This CDR3 has 16 amino acids. CDR3 region: CASSSLLSGGYEKLFF.

The rearrangement links TRBV20-1 to TRBJ2-3. Germline lookup yields CDR1 DFQATT and CDR2 SNEGSKA (reference sequence). The CDR3 is 12 residues long. The CDR3 protein is CSATPNSDTQYF.

CDR3 residues: CASRPQAGAGGPPNEQFF. V and J are TRBV11-2 and TRBJ2-1; TCRdb picks TRBD2, but there is no DNA to check that call. The CDR3 consists of 18 residues. Germline CDR1 SGHAT, CDR2 FQNNGV.

This chain connects TRBV21-1 to TRBJ2-7; TCRdb picks TRBD1, but there is no DNA to check that call. TRBV21-1 is termed a pseudogene. The CDR3 is 16 residues long. This CDR3 reads CASSKASQGTTYEQYF.